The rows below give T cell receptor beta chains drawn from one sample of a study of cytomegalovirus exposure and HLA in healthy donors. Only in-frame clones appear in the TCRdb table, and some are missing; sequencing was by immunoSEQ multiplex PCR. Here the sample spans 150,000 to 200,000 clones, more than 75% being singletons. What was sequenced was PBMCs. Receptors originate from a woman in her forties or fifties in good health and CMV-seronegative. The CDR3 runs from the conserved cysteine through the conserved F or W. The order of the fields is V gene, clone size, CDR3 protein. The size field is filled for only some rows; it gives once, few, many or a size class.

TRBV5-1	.	CASSVRGINEKLFF
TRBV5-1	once	CASSPGLAGPSSYNEQFF
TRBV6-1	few	CASSETGPYGYTF
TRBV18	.	CASSPPRAGELFF
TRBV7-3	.	CASSTRQGGANVLTF
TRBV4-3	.	CASSQDTGSGNTIYF
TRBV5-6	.	CASSLGSTRRTDTQYF
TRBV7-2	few	CASSLGTSAGQYF
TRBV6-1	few	CASSPVEWGDTEAFF
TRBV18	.	CASSPLDREYEQYF
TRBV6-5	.	CASTPPGQGARQYF
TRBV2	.	CASGPGQGFVQPQHF
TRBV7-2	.	CASTSPTGGHEQYF
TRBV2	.	CASSEKTSGKNEQFF
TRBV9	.	CASSATRGTPRDSPLHF
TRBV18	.	CASSPSTVSRSGNTIYF
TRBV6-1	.	CAADSDTEAFF
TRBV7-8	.	CASSLSTLEDTYEQYF
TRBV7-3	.	CASSRQPRDRAYGYTF
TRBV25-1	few	CASSEYGAWDTIYF
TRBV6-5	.	CATRTSGVLYEQYF
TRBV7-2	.	CASSLGQLNTGELFF
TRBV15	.	CATSRGVAGGKNIQYF
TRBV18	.	CASSGGTNEKLFF
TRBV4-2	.	CASSPGLDLQETQYF
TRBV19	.	CASSMGRRNTGELFF
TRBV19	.	CASINGGRGPEAFF
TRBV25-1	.	CASSRTGRTDTQYF
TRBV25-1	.	CASSDPLGGEQFF
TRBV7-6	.	CASSLTSGGAGELFF
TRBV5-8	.	CASSLTLMGLQLGDEQFF
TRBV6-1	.	CASSDRQGIGKNTEAFF
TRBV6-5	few	CASSAPGQGAPGYTF
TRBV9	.	CASSVGEQGISGANVLTF
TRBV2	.	CASSDKRGGIDTQYF
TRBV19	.	CASSIGQGYEKLFF
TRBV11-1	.	CASSLVQNSPLHF
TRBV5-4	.	CASSFPSGEAFF
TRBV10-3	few	CAISGRQELNTEAFF
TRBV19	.	CASSIVRAGVRYNEQFF
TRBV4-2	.	CASSQQTSGRAGELFF
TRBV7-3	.	CASSPWGSGSTDTQYF
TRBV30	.	CAWSRQDNTEAFF
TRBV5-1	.	CASSPSNGQGIYEQYF
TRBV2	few	CASSVFLTGSNSPLHF
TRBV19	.	CASSTGTSGSDIQYF
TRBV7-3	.	CASSFEGVSTEAFF
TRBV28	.	CASSPSGGRTYEQYF
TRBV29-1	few	CSVEARGNTEAFF
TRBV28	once	CASSTRDRVWAETQYF
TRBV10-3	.	CAIRTTTVNTEAFF
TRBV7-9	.	CASSLAGITGVMSGYTF
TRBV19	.	CASSMASGSTNEQFF
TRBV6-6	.	CASSYTGRHQPQHF